What follows is one T cell receptor beta chain and its context. Its antigen is currently unknown. MiXCR was run by TCRdb on the 5' RACE reads, yielding one entry per CDR3 protein. The repertoire holds 68,000 or so distinct CDR3 sequences, 9.5% to 13% seen once, with 5.5% to 7% in the top ten. With 3 bases clipped from V and 6 bases from J, the junction kept 5 bases outside the gene matches. There are 14 residues in the CDR3. The V gene's germline CDR1 is DFQATT and CDR2 SNEGSKA (reference sequence). These data originate in a study of early T cells in non-severe SARS-CoV-2 infection. For the study at large: The input, bulk RNA from unsorted whole blood, was sequenced, and chains were unpaired.

General study points: Private and CD4 specificities were missed by VDJdb matching, skewed to anti-spike CD8.

Specimen: whole blood. This sequence was found in an adult who was a healthcare worker with PCR-confirmed SARS-CoV-2 infection or an uninfected control (not recorded which). V usage is TRBV20-1 and J usage is TRBJ2-3; 11 nucleotides line up with TRBD2. CDR3 in DNA: TGCAGTGCTAGGCTAGCGGGAGGTTCCGATACGCAGTATTTT. It codes for CSARLAGGSDTQYF.